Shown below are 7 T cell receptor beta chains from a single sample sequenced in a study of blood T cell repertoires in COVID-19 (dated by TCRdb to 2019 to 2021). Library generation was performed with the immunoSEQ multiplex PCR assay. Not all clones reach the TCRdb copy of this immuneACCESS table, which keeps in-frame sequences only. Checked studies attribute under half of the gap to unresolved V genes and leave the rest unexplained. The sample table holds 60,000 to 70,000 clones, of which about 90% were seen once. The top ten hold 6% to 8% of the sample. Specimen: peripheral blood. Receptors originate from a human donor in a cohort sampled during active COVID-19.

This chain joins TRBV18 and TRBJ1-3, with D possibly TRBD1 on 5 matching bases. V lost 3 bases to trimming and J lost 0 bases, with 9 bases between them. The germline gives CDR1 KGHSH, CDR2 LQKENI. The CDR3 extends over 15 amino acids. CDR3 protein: CASSPEQDSGNTIYF. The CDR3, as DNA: TGTGCCAGCTCACCCGAACAGGACTCTGGAAACACCATATATTTT.

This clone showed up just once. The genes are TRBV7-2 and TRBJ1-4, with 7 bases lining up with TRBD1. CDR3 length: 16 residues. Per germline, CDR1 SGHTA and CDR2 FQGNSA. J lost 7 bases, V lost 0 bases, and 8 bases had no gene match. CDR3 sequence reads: CASSLAPDRVIEKLFF. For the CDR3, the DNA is TGTGCCAGCAGCTTAGCTCCCGACAGGGTGATTGAAAAACTGTTTTTT.

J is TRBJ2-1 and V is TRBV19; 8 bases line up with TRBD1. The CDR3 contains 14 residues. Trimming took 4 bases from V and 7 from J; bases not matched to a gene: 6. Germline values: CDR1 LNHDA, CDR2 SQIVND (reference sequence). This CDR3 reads CASSNQGARNEQFF. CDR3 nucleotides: TGTGCCAGTAGTAATCAGGGGGCAAGGAATGAGCAGTTCTTC.

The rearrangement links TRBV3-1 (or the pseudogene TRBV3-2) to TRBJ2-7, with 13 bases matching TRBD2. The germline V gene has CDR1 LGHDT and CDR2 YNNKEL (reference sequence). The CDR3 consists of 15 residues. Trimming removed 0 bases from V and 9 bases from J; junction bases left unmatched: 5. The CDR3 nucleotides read TGTGCCAGCAGCCAAGATGGGACTAGCGGGAATCCGCAGTACTTC. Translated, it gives CASSQDGTSGNPQYF.

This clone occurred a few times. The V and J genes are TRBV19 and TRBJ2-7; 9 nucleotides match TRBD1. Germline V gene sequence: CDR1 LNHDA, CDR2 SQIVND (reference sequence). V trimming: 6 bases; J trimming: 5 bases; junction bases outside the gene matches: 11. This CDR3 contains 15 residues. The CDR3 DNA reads TGTGCCAGTAGCACAACCGCCGGGACAGGGAACGAGCAGTACTTC. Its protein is CASSTTAGTGNEQYF.

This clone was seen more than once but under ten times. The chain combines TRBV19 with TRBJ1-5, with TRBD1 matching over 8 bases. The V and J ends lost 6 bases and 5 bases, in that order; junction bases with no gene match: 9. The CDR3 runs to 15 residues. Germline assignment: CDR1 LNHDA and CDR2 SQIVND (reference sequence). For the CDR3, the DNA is TGTGCCAGTAGCCCACAGGGGGGATTGGATCAGCCCCAGCATTTT. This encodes CASSPQGGLDQPQHF.

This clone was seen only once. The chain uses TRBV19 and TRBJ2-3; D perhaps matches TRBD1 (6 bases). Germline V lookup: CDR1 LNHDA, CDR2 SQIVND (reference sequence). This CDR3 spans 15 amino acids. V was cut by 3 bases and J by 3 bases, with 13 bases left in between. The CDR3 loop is CASSMGAKGTDTQYF. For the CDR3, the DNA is TGTGCCAGTAGTATGGGGGCGAAGGGAACAGATACGCAGTATTTT.